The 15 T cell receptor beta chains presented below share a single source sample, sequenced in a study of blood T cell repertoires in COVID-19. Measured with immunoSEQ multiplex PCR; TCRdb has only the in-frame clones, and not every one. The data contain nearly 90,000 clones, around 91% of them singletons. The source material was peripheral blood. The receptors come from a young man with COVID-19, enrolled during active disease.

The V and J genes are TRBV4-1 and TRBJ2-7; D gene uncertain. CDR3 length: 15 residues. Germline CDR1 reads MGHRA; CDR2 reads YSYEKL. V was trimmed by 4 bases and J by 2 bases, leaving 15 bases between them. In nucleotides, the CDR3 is TGCGCCAGCAGCCTCCAGGCACTGGATACCTACGAGCAGTACTTC. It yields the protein CASSLQALDTYEQYF.

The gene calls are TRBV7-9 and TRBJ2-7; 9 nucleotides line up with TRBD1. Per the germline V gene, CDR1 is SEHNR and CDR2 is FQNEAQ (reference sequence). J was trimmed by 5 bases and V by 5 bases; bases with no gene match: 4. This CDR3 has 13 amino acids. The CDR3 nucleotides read TGTGCCAGCAGCCGGACAGGGGAACACGAGCAGTACTTC. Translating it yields CASSRTGEHEQYF.

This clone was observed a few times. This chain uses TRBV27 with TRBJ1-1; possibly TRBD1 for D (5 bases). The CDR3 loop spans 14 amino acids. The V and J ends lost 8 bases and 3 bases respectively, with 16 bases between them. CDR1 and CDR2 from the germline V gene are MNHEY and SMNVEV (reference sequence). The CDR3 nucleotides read TGTGCCAGCGGTCCGGAGGGGCTATACACTGAAGCTTTCTTT. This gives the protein CASGPEGLYTEAFF.

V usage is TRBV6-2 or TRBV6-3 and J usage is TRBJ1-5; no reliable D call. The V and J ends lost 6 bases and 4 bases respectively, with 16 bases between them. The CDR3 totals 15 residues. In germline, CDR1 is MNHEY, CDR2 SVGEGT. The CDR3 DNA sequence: TGTGCCAGCAGCCCTAGTACCGGGAGAAATCAGCCCCAGCATTTT. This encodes CASSPSTGRNQPQHF.

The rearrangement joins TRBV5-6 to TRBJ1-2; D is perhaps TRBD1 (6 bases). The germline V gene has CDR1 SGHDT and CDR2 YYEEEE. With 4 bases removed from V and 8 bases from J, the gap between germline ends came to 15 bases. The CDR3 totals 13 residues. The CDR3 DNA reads TGTGCCAGCAGCCCCTTGGGGGCGCAAGGCTACACCTTC. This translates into CASSPLGAQGYTF.

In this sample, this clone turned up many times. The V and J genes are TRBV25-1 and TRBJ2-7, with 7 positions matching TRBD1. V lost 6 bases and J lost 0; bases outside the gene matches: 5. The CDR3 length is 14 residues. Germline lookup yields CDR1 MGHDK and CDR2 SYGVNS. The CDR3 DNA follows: TGTGCCAGCAGCCGGGACAGAGACTCCTACGAGCAGTACTTC. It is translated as CASSRDRDSYEQYF.

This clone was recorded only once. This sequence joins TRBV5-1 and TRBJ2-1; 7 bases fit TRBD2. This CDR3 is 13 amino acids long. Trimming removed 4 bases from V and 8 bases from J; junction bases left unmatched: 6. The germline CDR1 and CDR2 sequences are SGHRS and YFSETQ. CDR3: CASSAIGGYEQFF. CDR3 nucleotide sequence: TGCGCCAGCAGCGCCATCGGGGGGTATGAGCAGTTCTTC.

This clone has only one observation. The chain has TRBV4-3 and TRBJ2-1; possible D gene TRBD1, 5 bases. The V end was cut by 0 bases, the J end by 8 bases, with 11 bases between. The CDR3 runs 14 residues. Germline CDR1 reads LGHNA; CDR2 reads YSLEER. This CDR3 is CASSQDLGLDEQFF. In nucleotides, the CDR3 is TGCGCCAGCAGCCAAGATCTGGGGCTGGATGAGCAGTTCTTC.

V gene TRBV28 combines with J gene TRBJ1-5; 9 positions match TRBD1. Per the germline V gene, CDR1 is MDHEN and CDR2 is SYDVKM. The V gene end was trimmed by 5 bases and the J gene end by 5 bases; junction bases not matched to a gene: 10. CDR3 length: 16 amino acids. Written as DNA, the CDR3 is TGTGCCAGCAGTATTCCGGGACAGGGCCCCGATCAGCCCCAGCATTTT. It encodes CASSIPGQGPDQPQHF.

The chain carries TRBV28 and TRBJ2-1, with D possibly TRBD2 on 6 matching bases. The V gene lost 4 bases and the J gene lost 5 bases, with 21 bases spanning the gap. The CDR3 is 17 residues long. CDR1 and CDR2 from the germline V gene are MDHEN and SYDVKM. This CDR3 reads CASSSRDLAHRNNEQFF. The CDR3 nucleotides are TGTGCCAGCAGTTCAAGGGATCTAGCGCACCGAAACAATGAGCAGTTCTTC.

CDR3: CASSQVGRSSYNEQFF. The CDR3 DNA sequence: TGCGCCAGCAGCCAAGTTGGGAGGAGCTCCTACAATGAGCAGTTCTTC. The chain employs TRBV4-1 and TRBJ2-1; possibly TRBD2 for D (6 bases). The germline V and J ends were trimmed by 1 base and 0 bases, with 10 bases remaining between them. Germline CDR1 and CDR2: MGHRA and YSYEKL. CDR3 length: 16 residues.

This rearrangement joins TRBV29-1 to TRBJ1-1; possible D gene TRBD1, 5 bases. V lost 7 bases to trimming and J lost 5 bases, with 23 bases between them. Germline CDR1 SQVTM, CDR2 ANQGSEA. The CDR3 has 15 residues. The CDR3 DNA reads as TGCAGCGCTCACAGGACTGGGGGGTTTTTGACTGAAGCTTTCTTT. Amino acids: CSAHRTGGFLTEAFF.

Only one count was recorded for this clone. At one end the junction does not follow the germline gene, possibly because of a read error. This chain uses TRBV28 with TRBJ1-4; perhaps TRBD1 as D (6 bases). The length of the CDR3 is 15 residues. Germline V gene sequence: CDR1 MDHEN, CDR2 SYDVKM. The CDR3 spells CASSLWQQGAEKLLF. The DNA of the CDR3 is TGTGCCAGCAGTTTATGGCAACAGGGCGCTGAAAAACTGCTTTTT.

The CDR3 DNA follows: TGTGCCAGCAGATGGGGCAGGGGGTTAGAGTACGAGCAGTACTTC. Amino acid sequence: CASRWGRGLEYEQYF. V gene TRBV27 combines with J gene TRBJ2-7; 7 bases are a match to TRBD1. Germline V gives CDR1 MNHEY, CDR2 SMNVEV (reference sequence). The length of the CDR3 is 15 residues. Losses at the gene ends were 6 bases for V and 4 bases for J; bases not matched to a gene: 12.

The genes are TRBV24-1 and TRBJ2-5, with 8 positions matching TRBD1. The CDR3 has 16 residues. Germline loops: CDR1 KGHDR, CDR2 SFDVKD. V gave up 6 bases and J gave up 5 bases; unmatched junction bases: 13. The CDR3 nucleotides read TGTGCCACCAGTCAGGGGGCGCGGAGCGGAGGGGAGACCCAGTACTTC. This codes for CATSQGARSGGETQYF.